This record concerns one TCR beta chain sequence. This sample stems from a study of blood T cell repertoires in COVID-19. The data were produced by immunoSEQ multiplex PCR, yet TCRdb's version contains in-frame clones alone and is incomplete. The sample yields approximately 470,000 clones, over 75% seen once. Germline CDR1 SNHLY, CDR2 FYNNEI. Trimming pared 5 bases from V and 1 base from J, leaving 9 bases between. This CDR3 contains 14 residues. The V call is TRBV2, the J call TRBJ2-1, with TRBD1 as a possible D gene (6 bases). The sequencing input was peripheral blood. The TCR sequence derives from a human donor in a cohort sampled during active COVID-19. The CDR3 DNA sequence: TGTGCCAGCAGTATAGGGACATCCTACAATGAGCAGTTCTTC. It is translated as CASSIGTSYNEQFF.